The source of this TCR beta chain is a study of blood T cell repertoires in COVID-19. About the study: Specimens from acute and convalescent COVID-19 originated in the United States, Italy and Spain.

The CDR3 runs 14 residues. Germline CDR1 and CDR2: SGHVS and FQNEAQ. V lost 8 bases and J lost 1, with 14 bases in between. Libraries were prepared by immunoSEQ multiplex PCR; TCRdb keeps only in-frame clonotypes and omits some of them. The table has some 40,000 clones, more than 70% seen once. This receptor was identified in a human donor in a cohort sampled during active COVID-19. Specimen: peripheral blood. This chain links TRBV7-8 with TRBJ1-1; D is unresolved. The CDR3 reads CASLASYPNTEAFF. CDR3 coding DNA: TGTGCCAGCTTAGCTTCGTACCCGAACACTGAAGCTTTCTTT.